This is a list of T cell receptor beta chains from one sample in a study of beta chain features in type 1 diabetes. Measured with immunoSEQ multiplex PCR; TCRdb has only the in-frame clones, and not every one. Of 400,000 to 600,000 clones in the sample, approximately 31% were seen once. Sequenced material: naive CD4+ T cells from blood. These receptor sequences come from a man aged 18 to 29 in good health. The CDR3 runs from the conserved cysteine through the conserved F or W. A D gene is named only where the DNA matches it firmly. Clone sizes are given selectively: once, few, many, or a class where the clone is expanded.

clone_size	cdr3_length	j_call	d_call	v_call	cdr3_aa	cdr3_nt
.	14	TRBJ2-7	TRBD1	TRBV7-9	CASSPGTGSYEQYF	TGTGCCAGCAGCCCCGGGACAGGCTCCTACGAGCAGTACTTC
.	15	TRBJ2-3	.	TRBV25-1	CATGGQGLDTDTQYF	TGTGCCACCGGGGGCCAGGGATTGGACACAGATACGCAGTATTTT
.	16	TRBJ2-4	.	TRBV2	CASSGLILLAKNIQYF	TGTGCCAGCAGTGGTTTAATCCTGTTAGCCAAAAACATTCAGTACTTC
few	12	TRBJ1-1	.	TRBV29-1	CSVLTQNTEAFF	TGCAGCGTTCTAACCCAGAACACTGAAGCTTTCTTT
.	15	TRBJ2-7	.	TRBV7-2	CASSLVSGQLFEQYF	TGTGCCAGCAGCTTAGTCTCCGGACAGCTTTTCGAGCAGTACTTC
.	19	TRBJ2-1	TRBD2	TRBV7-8	CASGRRGLTSGSTYNEQFF	TGTGCCAGCGGGCGCAGGGGCTTGACTAGCGGGTCTACCTACAATGAGCAGTTCTTC
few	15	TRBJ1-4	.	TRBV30	CAWSQLSATNEKLFF	TGTGCCTGGAGTCAGTTATCTGCAACTAATGAAAAACTGTTTTTT
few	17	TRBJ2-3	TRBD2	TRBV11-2	CASSLASGGRGTDTQYF	TGTGCCAGCAGCTTAGCCTCCGGCGGGAGGGGCACAGATACGCAGTATTTT
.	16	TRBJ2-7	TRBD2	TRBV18	CASSPWTSGTVYEQYF	TGTGCCAGCTCACCATGGACTAGCGGGACCGTCTACGAGCAGTACTTC
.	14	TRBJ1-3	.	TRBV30	CAWSLGGGLHTIYF	TGTGCCTGGAGCCTAGGTGGAGGGTTACACACCATATATTTT
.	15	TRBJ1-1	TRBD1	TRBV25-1	CASSEWGQPNTEAFF	TGTGCCAGCAGTGAATGGGGACAGCCTAACACTGAAGCTTTCTTT